This T cell receptor beta chain was documented in a study of early T cells in non-severe SARS-CoV-2 infection. Study-wide background: Sequencing was performed on bulk RNA from unsorted whole blood, leaving chains unpaired.

This clonotype occurred many times. The antigen remains unidentified. In the library, individual cDNA molecules carried attached unique molecular identifiers. TCRdb independently ran MiXCR on the 5' RACE reads; one entry per CDR3 protein. The sample carries 21,000 or so distinct CDR3 sequences, less than 6.5% recorded once. Study-level findings and limits: There was a bias toward anti-spike CD8 responses in VDJdb matching, which missed private and CD4 specificities.

V lost 2 bases to trimming and J lost 0 bases, with 11 bases between them. The CDR3 runs 16 residues. The germline V gene encodes CDR1 SGHNT and CDR2 YENEEA. This TCR was sampled from an adult who was a healthcare worker with PCR-confirmed SARS-CoV-2 infection or an uninfected control (not recorded which). V is TRBV11-3 and J is TRBJ2-1; no reliable D call. Sequenced material: whole blood. The CDR3 bases are TGTGCCAGCAGCTTACGTTTGGTTAGCTCCTACAATGAGCAGTTCTTC. Amino acids: CASSLRLVSSYNEQFF.